This T cell receptor beta chain is from a study of early stage breast cancer tumors. On this clone: Its antigen is unidentified.

V was cut by 4 bases and J by 2 bases, with 4 bases left in between. The CDR3 sequence is 11 residues long. CDR1 DFQATT and CDR2 SNEGSKA come from the germline V gene (reference sequence). TCRdb keeps only in-frame clones here, not all; method: immunoSEQ multiplex PCR. Of 60,000 to 75,000 clones listed, more than 70% are singletons. Overall study results and limits: Bulk DNA sequencing of unsorted cells missed chain pairing and markers. Compared with adjacent normal breast tissue, tumors showed roughly 2.5-fold greater T cell density and higher clonality. Enriched TCRB sequences shared across patients were mostly commonly generated sequences.

The sequence came from a person in their forties with breast cancer. The rearrangement joins TRBV20-1 to TRBJ2-3, with D uncertain. Sequences were obtained from blood. The CDR3 DNA follows: TGCAGTGCTACATCCACAGATACGCAGTATTTT. This codes for CSATSTDTQYF.